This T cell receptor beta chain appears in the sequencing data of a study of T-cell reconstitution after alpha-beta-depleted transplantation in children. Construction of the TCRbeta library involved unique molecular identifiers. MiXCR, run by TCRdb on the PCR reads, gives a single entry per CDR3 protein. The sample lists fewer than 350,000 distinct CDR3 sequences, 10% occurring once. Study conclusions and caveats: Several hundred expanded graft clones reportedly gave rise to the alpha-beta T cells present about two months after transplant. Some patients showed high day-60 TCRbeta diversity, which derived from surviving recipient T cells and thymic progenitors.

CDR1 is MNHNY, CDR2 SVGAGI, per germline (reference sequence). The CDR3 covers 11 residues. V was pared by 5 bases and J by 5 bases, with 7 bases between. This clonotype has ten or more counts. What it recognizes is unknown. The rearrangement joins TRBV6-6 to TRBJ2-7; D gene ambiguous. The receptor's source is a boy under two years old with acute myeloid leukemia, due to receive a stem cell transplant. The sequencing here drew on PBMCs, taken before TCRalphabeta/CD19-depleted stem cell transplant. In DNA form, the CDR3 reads TGTGCCAGCAGTCCCTGGGACGAGCAGTACTTC. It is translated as CASSPWDEQYF.